The 23 T cell receptor beta chains below were found in one sample sequenced in a study of shared clonotypes between healthy human individuals. The table came from immunoSEQ multiplex PCR; TCRdb's copy has only in-frame clones and leaves some out. The repertoire holds about 470,000 clones, about 85% seen once, with approximately 13% in the top ten. The specimen was PBMCs. The receptors were sampled from a woman aged 40 to 50 in good health. Some clones in this sample may be carry-over from other donors' samples.

This clone showed up many times. The chain recombines TRBV18 with TRBJ2-7; 7 nucleotides line up with TRBD1. Germline values: CDR1 KGHSH, CDR2 LQKENI. J lost 8 bases, V lost 3 bases, and 7 bases had no gene match. The CDR3 runs to 13 residues. The CDR3 coding sequence is TGTGCCAGCTCACCTTTTCAGGGGGAGAAGCAGTACTTC. Translated: CASSPFQGEKQYF.

The gene calls are TRBV19 and TRBJ2-6; 10 nucleotides match TRBD1. After removal of 6 bases from V and 0 bases from J, the junction contained 5 bases not matched to a gene. The length of the CDR3 is 17 residues. The germline gives CDR1 LNHDA, CDR2 SQIVND (reference sequence). The DNA for the CDR3 is TGTGCCAGTAGCGGGACAGGGGTTTCCTCTGGGGCCAACGTCCTGACTTTC. Its translation is CASSGTGVSSGANVLTF.

The chain employs TRBV18 and TRBJ2-1; 9 nucleotides align to TRBD1. The trim removed 4 bases at V and 4 bases at J, leaving 5 bases unmatched. This CDR3 spans 15 amino acids. CDR1 is KGHSH, CDR2 LQKENI, per germline. The CDR3, as DNA: TGTGCCAGCTCACTCCGGGACAGGGAATACAATGAGCAGTTCTTC. Translating gives CASSLRDREYNEQFF.

The chain recombines TRBV15 with TRBJ2-1; 7 bases match TRBD2. The ends lost 1 base at V and 4 bases at J; junction bases unmatched: 1. Germline CDR1 reads LNHNV; CDR2 reads YYDKDF (reference sequence). This CDR3 has 14 amino acids. CDR3 nucleotide sequence: TGTGCCACCAGCAGAGCGGGACTATACAATGAGCAGTTCTTC. This codes for CATSRAGLYNEQFF.

The V gene is TRBV28, the J gene TRBJ2-3; 7 bases line up with TRBD1. CDR3 length equals 13 residues. The V and J ends lost 6 bases and 11 bases, in that order; junction bases with no gene match: 11. Germline assignment: CDR1 MDHEN and CDR2 SYDVKM. CDR3 bases: TGTGCCAGCAGAAATGACAGGGCCGACCTGCAGTATTTT. Residues: CASRNDRADLQYF.

The rearrangement uses TRBV27 and TRBJ2-1; 12 bases fit TRBD2. Germline V gene sequence: CDR1 MNHEY, CDR2 SMNVEV (reference sequence). The junction had 6 bases not matched to a gene; V was cut back by 5 bases and J by 7 bases. CDR3 length: 15 amino acids. CDR3 DNA: TGTGCCAGCAGTCGACTAGCGGGAGCTAGGAATGAGCAGTTCTTC. Protein product: CASSRLAGARNEQFF.

This clone was detected a few times. The genes are TRBV9 and TRBJ1-2; perhaps TRBD1 as D (5 bases). V was shortened by 2 bases and J by 6 bases, with 14 bases between the two germline ends. The CDR3 sequence is 14 residues long. CDR1 is SGDLS, CDR2 YYNGEE, per germline. CDR3 protein: CASSVSGGRNGYTF. The CDR3 DNA sequence: TGTGCCAGCAGCGTCAGCGGGGGTCGGAATGGCTACACCTTC.

Concerning this clone itself: This likely reflects a read error, since a far larger clone is one base away. This chain links TRBV7-2 with TRBJ1-1, with a tentative D call TRBD1 (5 bases). Germline V CDR1 and CDR2: SGHTA, FQGNSA. V lost 5 bases, J lost 0 bases, and 7 bases lay in between. The CDR3 length is 13 residues. The CDR3 DNA reads TGTGCCAGCAGCCGACAGCTGAACACTGAAGCTTTCTTT. It is translated as CASSRQLNTEAFF.

In its sample, this clone was seen a few times. The chain employs TRBV7-3 and TRBJ2-1, with 13 positions matching TRBD2. In germline, CDR1 is SGHTA, CDR2 FQGTGA. Losses at the gene ends were 0 bases for V and 6 bases for J; bases not matched to a gene: 8. This CDR3 has 18 residues. The CDR3 sequence: CASSLTLAGGPVTNEQFF. The CDR3 coding sequence is TGTGCCAGCAGCTTAACACTAGCGGGAGGGCCTGTTACCAATGAGCAGTTCTTC.

The CDR3 coding sequence is TGCGCCAGCAGCCAAGTTACCGGCCGGCGGGGGCAGTACTTC. Translating it yields CASSQVTGRRGQYF. This chain joins TRBV4-1 and TRBJ2-7; D might be TRBD2 (6 bases). This CDR3 region has 14 residues. Trimming left V 1 base short and J 9 bases short, with 16 bases between. Germline V lookup: CDR1 MGHRA, CDR2 YSYEKL.

This clone was seen once. The CDR3 is CASRDRGADTQYF. The CDR3 region has the DNA TGTGCCAGCCGGGACAGGGGCGCAGATACGCAGTATTTT. The rearrangement joins TRBV27 to TRBJ2-3, with 10 bases fitting TRBD1. Germline CDR1 and CDR2: MNHEY and SMNVEV (reference sequence). The trim removed 8 bases at V and 4 bases at J, leaving 3 bases unmatched. There are 13 residues in the CDR3.

The chain combines TRBV9 with TRBJ2-1; 8 nucleotides align to TRBD2. V shed 1 base and J 2 bases; nucleotides not matched to a gene: 2. The CDR3 length is 15 residues. Germline loops: CDR1 SGDLS, CDR2 YYNGEE. The DNA of the CDR3 is TGTGCCAGCAGCGTATTAGCGGGACCCTACAATGAGCAGTTCTTC. Translation: CASSVLAGPYNEQFF. The full variable domain, with the rest looked up from reference TRBV9 and TRBJ2-1, is DSGVTQTPKHLITATGQRVTLRCSPRSGDLSVYWYQQSLDQGLQFLIQYYNGEERAKGNILERFSAQQFPDLHSELNLSSLELGDSALYFCASSVLAGPYNEQFFGPGTRLTVL.

Comment on this clone: At the DNA level, this CDR3 is encoded by other sequences in the same sample as well. V usage is TRBV7-3 and J usage is TRBJ2-3, with TRBD2 identical over 14 bases. Germline CDR1 and CDR2: SGHTA and FQGTGA. This CDR3 has 16 amino acids. Trimming at V came to 5 bases and at J to 5 bases, leaving 6 bases not matched to a gene. CDR3 bases: TGTGCCAGCAGCCCGACTAGCGGGAGGGCCAGAGATACGCAGTATTTT. Protein sequence: CASSPTSGRARDTQYF. Complete variable domain (other parts from reference TRBV7-3 and TRBJ2-3): GAGVSQTPSNKVTEKGKYVELRCDPISGHTALYWYRQSLGQGPEFLIYFQGTGAADDSGLPNDRFFAVRPEGSVSTLKIQRTERGDSAVYLCASSPTSGRARDTQYFGPGTRLTVL.

V usage is TRBV30 and J usage is TRBJ2-3, with 10 bases lining up with TRBD1. Germline values: CDR1 GTSNPN, CDR2 SVGIG (reference sequence). The CDR3 runs 15 residues. The ends lost 2 bases at V and 1 base at J; junction bases unmatched: 3. The CDR3 loop reads CAWSPGTGGTDTQYF. The DNA for the CDR3 is TGTGCCTGGAGTCCCGGGACAGGGGGCACAGATACGCAGTATTTT.

This clone was picked up a small number of times. The chain couples TRBV7-2 to TRBJ2-2; no reliable D call. This CDR3 region has 14 residues. V dropped 1 base and J dropped 9 bases, with 12 bases sitting between them. Germline V gene lookup returns CDR1 SGHTA and CDR2 FQGNSA. The CDR3 is CASSLDIRLRELFF. CDR3 coding DNA: TGTGCCAGCAGCTTAGATATAAGACTTAGGGAGCTGTTTTTT.

This chain uses TRBV18 with TRBJ2-3; D is perhaps TRBD1 or TRBD2 (5 bases each). Germline V gene data show CDR1 as KGHSH and CDR2 as LQKENI. Deletions cut 4 bases from V and 3 bases from J, with 17 bases between. The CDR3 loop spans 16 amino acids. The CDR3 nucleotides are TGTGCCAGCTCACAAGAGGGGACCCATGTGACAGATACGCAGTATTTT. Translation gives CASSQEGTHVTDTQYF.

V usage is TRBV5-4 and J usage is TRBJ1-1; weak D call: TRBD1 (5 bases). Trimming left V 5 bases short and J 4 bases short, with 18 bases between. Germline V gene lookup returns CDR1 SGHNT and CDR2 YYREEE (reference sequence). This CDR3 spans 15 amino acids. The CDR3 bases are TGTGCCAGCAGTGATGGTCAATACGGGACCACTGAAGCTTTCTTT. Protein sequence: CASSDGQYGTTEAFF.

This clone turned up a few times. A read error may account for a junction end that differs from germline. V is TRBV7-7 and J is TRBJ2-7, with TRBD2 matching 7 bases. Per the germline V gene, CDR1 is SSHAT and CDR2 is FNYEAQ (reference sequence). The CDR3 has 13 residues. CDR3 loop: CASSLSSGNEQYF. The CDR3, as DNA: TGTGCTAGCAGCTTATCCAGCGGGAACGAGCAGTACTTC.

The rearrangement uses TRBV28 and TRBJ2-2; tentatively, D is TRBD2 (5 bases). This CDR3 has 20 amino acids. From germline, CDR1 is MDHEN and CDR2 SYDVKM. The V gene lost 7 bases and the J gene lost 6 bases, with 33 bases spanning the gap. This CDR3 reads CASISQVRDPLVLVSGELFF. The CDR3 nucleotides read TGTGCCAGCATCTCCCAAGTACGGGATCCGTTGGTCCTTGTCTCCGGGGAGCTGTTTTTT. Complete variable domain (other parts from reference TRBV28 and TRBJ2-2): DVKVTQSSRYLVKRTGEKVFLECVQDMDHENMFWYRQDPGLGLRLIYFSYDVKMKEKGDIPEGYSVSREKKERFSLILESASTNQTSMYLCASISQVRDPLVLVSGELFFGEGSRLTVL.

This chain's CDR3 is CASSEARGGPTYEQYF. The CDR3 DNA reads as TGTGCCAGCAGTGAAGCGAGGGGGGGGCCGACCTACGAGCAGTACTTC. The genes are TRBV6-1 and TRBJ2-7, with D possibly being TRBD2 (7 bases). The CDR3 has 16 amino acids. Trimming stripped 0 bases from V and 2 bases from J, with 14 bases between. The germline CDR1 and CDR2 sequences are MNHNS and SASEGT.

The chain carries TRBV5-4 and TRBJ2-3, with TRBD2 as a possible D gene (6 bases). V lost 4 bases to trimming and J lost 1 base, with 13 bases between them. This CDR3 contains 15 residues. CDR1 is SGHNT and CDR2 is YYREEE in the germline V gene (reference sequence). The DNA for the CDR3 is TGTGCCAGCAGCCTGTCGGCGGGGCGCACAGATACGCAGTATTTT. Translating gives CASSLSAGRTDTQYF.

This clone was seen a handful of times. The genes are TRBV13 and TRBJ2-7; tentatively, D is TRBD1 or TRBD2 (5 bases each). The germline V gene has CDR1 PRHDT and CDR2 FYEKMQ (reference sequence). The CDR3 is 15 residues long. With 5 bases removed from V and 7 bases from J, the gap between germline ends came to 21 bases. CDR3 protein: CASSPVSGRLREQYF. The CDR3, as DNA: TGTGCCAGCAGCCCCGTTTCAGGGAGATTACGTGAGCAGTACTTC.

The chain is built from TRBV19 and TRBJ1-1; a weak D match, TRBD1 (6 bases). The V gene lost 7 bases and the J gene lost 10 bases, with 25 bases spanning the gap. The CDR3 consists of 15 residues. CDR1 and CDR2 from the germline V gene are LNHDA and SQIVND (reference sequence). Here the CDR3 reads CASNSPRQEPFVAFF. CDR3 bases: TGTGCCAGTAACTCCCCTAGACAGGAGCCCTTTGTAGCTTTCTTT.